This T cell receptor beta chain derives from a study of Graves' ophthalmopathy and Graves' hyperthyroidism. The authors amplified TCR beta CDR3 regions from RNA transcripts. The library came from an HTBI-primed first-round RT-PCR and a second-round multiplex PCR. TCRdb re-derived calls from the multiplex PCR reads in MiXCR, one entry per CDR3 protein. The sample includes about 400,000 distinct CDR3 sequences, approximately 15% of them seen just once. The table lists this clonotype with many counts. Its target is unknown. This CDR3 has 14 residues. Trimming left V 0 bases short and J 6 bases short, with 12 bases between. Per germline, CDR1 SGHRS and CDR2 YFSETQ. Study observations and caveats: Blood also carried most expanded thyroid clonotypes exceeding 0.001 frequency.

The gene calls are TRBV5-1 and TRBJ1-1; D is uncertain. Sequenced input: peripheral blood. The TCR originated in a young woman with stable Graves' hyperthyroidism. The CDR3 reads CASSLATFSSEAFF. The CDR3 nucleotides read TGCGCCAGCAGCTTGGCCACCTTTTCATCTGAAGCTTTCTTT.